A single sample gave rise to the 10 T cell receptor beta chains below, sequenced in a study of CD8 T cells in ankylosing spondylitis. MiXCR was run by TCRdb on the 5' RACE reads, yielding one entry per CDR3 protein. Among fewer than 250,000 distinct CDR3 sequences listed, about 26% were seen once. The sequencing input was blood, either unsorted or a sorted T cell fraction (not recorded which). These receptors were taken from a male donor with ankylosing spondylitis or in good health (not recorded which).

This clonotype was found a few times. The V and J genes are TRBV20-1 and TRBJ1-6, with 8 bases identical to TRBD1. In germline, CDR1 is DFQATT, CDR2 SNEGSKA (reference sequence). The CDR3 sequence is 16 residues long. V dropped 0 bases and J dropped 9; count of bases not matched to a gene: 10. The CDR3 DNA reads TGCAGTGCTAGAGACTCTGCGGGGACAGGCACTTCACCCCTCCACTTT. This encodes CSARDSAGTGTSPLHF.

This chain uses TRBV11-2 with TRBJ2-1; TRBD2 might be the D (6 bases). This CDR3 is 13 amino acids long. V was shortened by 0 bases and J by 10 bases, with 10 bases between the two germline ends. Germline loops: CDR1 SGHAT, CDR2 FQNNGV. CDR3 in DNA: TGTGCCAGCAGCTTAGAGTTCCTAGCGGAGCAGTTCTTC. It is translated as CASSLEFLAEQFF.

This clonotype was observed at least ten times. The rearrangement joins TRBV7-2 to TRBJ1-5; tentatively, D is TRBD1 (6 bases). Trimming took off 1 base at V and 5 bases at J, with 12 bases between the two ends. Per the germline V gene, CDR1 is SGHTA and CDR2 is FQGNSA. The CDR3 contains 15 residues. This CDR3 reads CASSLGRGDYQPQHF. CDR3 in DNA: TGTGCCAGCAGCTTAGGCAGGGGCGACTATCAGCCCCAGCATTTT. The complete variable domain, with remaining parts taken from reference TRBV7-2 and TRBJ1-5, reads GAGVSQSPSNKVTEKGKDVELRCDPISGHTALYWYRQSLGQGLEFLIYFQGNSAPDKSGLPSDRFSAERTGGSVSTLTIQRTQQEDSAVYLCASSLGRGDYQPQHFGDGTRLSIL.

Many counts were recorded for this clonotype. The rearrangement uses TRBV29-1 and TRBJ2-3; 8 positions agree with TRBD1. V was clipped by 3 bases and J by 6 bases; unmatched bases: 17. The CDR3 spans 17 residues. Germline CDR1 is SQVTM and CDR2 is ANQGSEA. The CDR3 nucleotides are TGCAGCGTTGATCGTGTGTGGGACAGGCCCCTTTCCGATACGCAGTATTTT. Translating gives CSVDRVWDRPLSDTQYF.

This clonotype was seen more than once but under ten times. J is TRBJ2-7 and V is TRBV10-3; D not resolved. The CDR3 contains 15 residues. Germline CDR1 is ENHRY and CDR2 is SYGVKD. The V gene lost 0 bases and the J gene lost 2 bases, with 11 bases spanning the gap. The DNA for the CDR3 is TGTGCCATCAGTGAGTCCTACGGTTCAACCTACGAGCAGTACTTC. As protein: CAISESYGSTYEQYF.

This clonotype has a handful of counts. The CDR3 DNA follows: TGTGCCAGCAGCCCGAGGACACAAAACATTCAGTACTTC. Amino acids: CASSPRTQNIQYF. V and J are TRBV7-9 and TRBJ2-4, with D maybe TRBD1 (5 bases). Germline-derived CDR1 and CDR2 are SEHNR and FQNEAQ (reference sequence). The length of the CDR3 is 13 residues. Trimming shortened V by 5 bases and J by 5 bases, and 10 bases separated the two germline ends. Looking up the rest from reference TRBV7-9 and TRBJ2-4 gives the full variable domain: DTGVSQNPRHKITKRGQNVTFRCDPISEHNRLYWYRQTLGQGPEFLTYFQNEAQLEKSRLLSDRFSAERPKGSFSTLEIQRTEQGDSAMYLCASSPRTQNIQYFGAGTRLSVL.

CDR3 nucleotide sequence: TGCGCCAGCAGCGGGGCGGGGGCCTCCTACGAGCAGTACTTC. Translation: CASSGAGASYEQYF. V usage is TRBV5-1 and J usage is TRBJ2-7, with D possibly TRBD2 on 7 matching bases. This CDR3 is 14 amino acids long. Trimming shortened V by 4 bases and J by 0 bases, and 11 bases separated the two germline ends. Germline V gene sequence: CDR1 SGHRS, CDR2 YFSETQ. The full variable domain, in which reference TRBV5-1 and TRBJ2-7 provide the parts outside the CDR3, is KAGVTQTPRYLIKTRGQQVTLSCSPISGHRSVSWYQQTPGQGLQFLFEYFSETQRNKGNFPGRFSGRQFSNSRSEMNVSTLELGDSALYLCASSGAGASYEQYFGPGTRLTVT.

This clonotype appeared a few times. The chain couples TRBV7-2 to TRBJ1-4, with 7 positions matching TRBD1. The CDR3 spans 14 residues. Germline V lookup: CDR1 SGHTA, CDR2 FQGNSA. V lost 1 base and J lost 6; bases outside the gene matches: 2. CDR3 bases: TGTGCCAGCAGCTTAGAGACAGGGTATGAAAAACTGTTTTTT. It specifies CASSLETGYEKLFF.

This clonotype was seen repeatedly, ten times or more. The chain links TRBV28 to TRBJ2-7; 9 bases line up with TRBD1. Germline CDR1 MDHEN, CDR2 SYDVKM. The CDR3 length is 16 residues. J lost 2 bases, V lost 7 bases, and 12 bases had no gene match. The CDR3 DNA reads TGTGCCAGCAAGCCTCGCCCCGGGACAGGGCCCTACGAGCAGTACTTC. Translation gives CASKPRPGTGPYEQYF. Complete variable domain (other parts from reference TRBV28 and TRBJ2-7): DVKVTQSSRYLVKRTGEKVFLECVQDMDHENMFWYRQDPGLGLRLIYFSYDVKMKEKGDIPEGYSVSREKKERFSLILESASTNQTSMYLCASKPRPGTGPYEQYFGPGTRLTVT.

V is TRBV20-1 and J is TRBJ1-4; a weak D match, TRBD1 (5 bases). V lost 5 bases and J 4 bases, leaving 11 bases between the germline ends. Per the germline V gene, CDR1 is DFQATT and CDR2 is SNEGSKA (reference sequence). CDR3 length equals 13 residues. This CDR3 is CSAPTAHNEKLFF. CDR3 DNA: TGCAGTGCTCCGACAGCACATAATGAAAAACTGTTTTTT.